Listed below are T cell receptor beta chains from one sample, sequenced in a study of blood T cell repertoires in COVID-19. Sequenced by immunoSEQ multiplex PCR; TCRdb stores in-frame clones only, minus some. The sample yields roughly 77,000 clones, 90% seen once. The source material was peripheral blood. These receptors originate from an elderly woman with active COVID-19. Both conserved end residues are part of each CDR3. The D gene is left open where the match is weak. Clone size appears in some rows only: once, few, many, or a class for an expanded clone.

TGTGCCAGTAGTCTCACCGGGACAGGGATTCAGCCCCAGCATTTT | CASSLTGTGIQPQHF | TRBD1 | TRBJ1-5 | TRBV19 | few
TGTGCCAGCAGAGCCAGGACAGGGGGGACCACAGATACGCAGTATTTT | CASRARTGGTTDTQYF | TRBD1 | TRBJ2-3 | TRBV5-4 | NA
TGTGCCAGCAGTCGACAGGGACCTTATGGCTACACCTTC | CASSRQGPYGYTF | TRBD1 | TRBJ1-2 | TRBV6-2/TRBV6-3 | NA
TGTGCCAGCAGCTTGCTAGCGGAAGGTACGCAGTATTTT | CASSLLAEGTQYF | TRBD2 | TRBJ2-3 | TRBV7-9 | NA
TGTGCCAGCAGAGAGGGGAGGTCCTACGAGCAGTACTTC | CASREGRSYEQYF | NA | TRBJ2-7 | TRBV14 | NA
TGTGCCAGCAGCTCCCTAGACAGGGGAGAGACCCAGTACTTC | CASSSLDRGETQYF | TRBD1 | TRBJ2-5 | TRBV11-2 | NA
TGTGCCAGCAGTCGGACCGCCTCGACTAGCCGAAGCACAGATACGCAGTATTTT | CASSRTASTSRSTDTQYF | TRBD2 | TRBJ2-3 | TRBV28 | NA
TGTGCCAGCAGCCAAGACAGGGAGGAAGAGACCCAGTACTTC | CASSQDREEETQYF | NA | TRBJ2-5 | TRBV4-2 | NA
TGTGCCAGCAGTTACTCTAGCGGGAACGGGGAGCTGTTTTTT | CASSYSSGNGELFF | TRBD2 | TRBJ2-2 | TRBV6-6 | NA
TGTGCCAGTAGAACCACAGGGTCTGGGTTCTACGAGCAGTACTTC | CASRTTGSGFYEQYF | NA | TRBJ2-7 | TRBV19 | NA
TGTGCCAGCAGCCAAGAAGCTGCTCTTAGCTCCTACAATGAGCAGTTCTTC | CASSQEAALSSYNEQFF | NA | TRBJ2-1 | TRBV4-2 | NA
TGTGCCAGCAGTAACCGACTCTTCACAGATACGCAGTATTTT | CASSNRLFTDTQYF | NA | TRBJ2-3 | TRBV27 | once
TGTGCCAGCAGCCAGGGGCAGGCGCCGAACCTAATAAGCTCTGGGGCCAACGTCCTGACTTTC | CASSQGQAPNLISSGANVLTF | NA | TRBJ2-6 | TRBV3-1/TRBV3-2 | NA
TGTGCCAGCAGTCCAGATACAGGGGGATCGAACACTGAAGCTTTCTTT | CASSPDTGGSNTEAFF | TRBD1 | TRBJ1-1 | TRBV28 | NA
TGTGCCAGCAGCCCGGACAGGGTATCGGGAATTGAGACCCAGTACTTC | CASSPDRVSGIETQYF | TRBD1 | TRBJ2-5 | TRBV7-9 | NA
TGTGCCAGCAGTCCCAGGGTCTTAACCGGGGAGCTGTTTTTT | CASSPRVLTGELFF | NA | TRBJ2-2 | TRBV2 | NA
TGTGCCAGTAGTACCCCCCCGGGACAGGGGTTAAATGAGCAGTTCTTC | CASSTPPGQGLNEQFF | TRBD1 | TRBJ2-1 | TRBV19 | NA
TGTGCCAGCAGTTCGGTGACTAGCGGGGGTTACAATGAGCAGTTCTTC | CASSSVTSGGYNEQFF | TRBD2 | TRBJ2-1 | TRBV28 | NA
TGTGCCAGCACCTCTTTGGGGAGAGGGTCAAATTCACCCCTCCACTTT | CASTSLGRGSNSPLHF | NA | TRBJ1-6 | TRBV5-6 | once
TGTGCCAGCAGTGAAGACAGGCTGAACGAGCAGTACTTC | CASSEDRLNEQYF | NA | TRBJ2-7 | TRBV2 | NA
TGCGCCAGCAGCTTGGGGCGGGGTAACACTGAAGCTTTCTTT | CASSLGRGNTEAFF | NA | TRBJ1-1 | TRBV5-1 | NA
TGTGCCAGTAGTCCCAATTCCATCTCTAGCGACCTATACAATGAGCAGTTCTTC | CASSPNSISSDLYNEQFF | NA | TRBJ2-1 | TRBV19 | NA
TGTGCCAGTAGTATTAAAGGTGTTCGGAGCGGTCACACTAGCACAGATACGCAGTATTTT | CASSIKGVRSGHTSTDTQYF | NA | TRBJ2-3 | TRBV19 | NA
TGTGCCAGCAGCATACGGACTAGCCTAAACACCGGGGAGCTGTTTTTT | CASSIRTSLNTGELFF | TRBD2 | TRBJ2-2 | TRBV13 | NA
TGTGCCAGCAGTTTCAGGACAGGGGTCTACGAGCAGTACTTC | CASSFRTGVYEQYF | TRBD1 | TRBJ2-7 | TRBV27 | once
TGTGCCAGCAGCTCCCCCGGCGGGAGGACCCTCGGCGGGGAGCTGTTTTTT | CASSSPGGRTLGGELFF | TRBD2 | TRBJ2-2 | TRBV7-3 | few
TGCGCCAGCAGCCCCGGGACAGGTGGAAACACCATATATTTT | CASSPGTGGNTIYF | TRBD1 | TRBJ1-3 | TRBV5-1 | NA
TGTGCCAGCAGCGCATCACCCCGGGACCCAGGGGACGAGCAGTACTTC | CASSASPRDPGDEQYF | NA | TRBJ2-7 | TRBV9 | once
TGTGCCAGCAGCTCGTGGGGGGGCCACAATGAGCAGTTCTTC | CASSSWGGHNEQFF | NA | TRBJ2-1 | TRBV9 | NA
TGTGCCAGTAGTATTGGACTAGCGGGACCCTACGAGCAGTACTTC | CASSIGLAGPYEQYF | TRBD2 | TRBJ2-7 | TRBV19 | NA
TGTGCCAGCAGCTCCAGAAAACCAGCGGACCCGCGCAGATATGGCTACACCTTC | CASSSRKPADPRRYGYTF | NA | TRBJ1-2 | TRBV7-8 | NA
TGTGCCAGCAGCCTGACACCCTCTGGAAACACCATATATTTT | CASSLTPSGNTIYF | NA | TRBJ1-3 | TRBV28 | once
TGTGCCAGCAGTCCCGACGGGACTGGGGCCAACGTCCTGACTTTC | CASSPDGTGANVLTF | NA | TRBJ2-6 | TRBV27 | NA
TGCGCCAGCAGCCCAGGGGGTGACTATGGCTACACCTTC | CASSPGGDYGYTF | TRBD1 | TRBJ1-2 | TRBV4-3 | NA
TGTGCCAGCAGTTTAGAGAATGTATCTCGCCATCCTCAGTACTTC | CASSLENVSRHPQYF | NA | TRBJ2-7 | TRBV27 | NA